This T cell receptor (beta chain) was documented in a study of blood T cell repertoires in COVID-19. For the study at large: Acute and convalescent COVID-19 samples came from the United States, Italy and Spain. Sources were T cells, B-cell-depleted T cells, or PBMCs; the material itself was cDNA or gDNA.

V lost 0 bases and J lost 2, with 18 bases in between. The CDR3 runs to 18 residues. Germline assignment: CDR1 SGDLS and CDR2 YYNGEE. This clone was counted between two and nine times. Original methodology: Reference gene primer amplification gave estimated nucleated cell counts. Data came from immunoSEQ multiplex PCR; TCRdb stores just in-frame clones and leaves some out. V, J and clone size are those of that table, while D and trimming were read from the DNA. Found here are 180,000 or so clones, roughly 86% of them singletons; the top ten hold 2.5%. The clonotype comes from a middle-aged man with active or convalescent COVID-19. The chain is built from TRBV9 and TRBJ1-3; a weak D match, TRBD1 (5 bases). Specimen: peripheral blood. CDR3 in DNA: TGTGCCAGCAGCGTAGGGGGGACCAGGAGGGTTACTGGAAACACCATATATTTT. Protein: CASSVGGTRRVTGNTIYF.